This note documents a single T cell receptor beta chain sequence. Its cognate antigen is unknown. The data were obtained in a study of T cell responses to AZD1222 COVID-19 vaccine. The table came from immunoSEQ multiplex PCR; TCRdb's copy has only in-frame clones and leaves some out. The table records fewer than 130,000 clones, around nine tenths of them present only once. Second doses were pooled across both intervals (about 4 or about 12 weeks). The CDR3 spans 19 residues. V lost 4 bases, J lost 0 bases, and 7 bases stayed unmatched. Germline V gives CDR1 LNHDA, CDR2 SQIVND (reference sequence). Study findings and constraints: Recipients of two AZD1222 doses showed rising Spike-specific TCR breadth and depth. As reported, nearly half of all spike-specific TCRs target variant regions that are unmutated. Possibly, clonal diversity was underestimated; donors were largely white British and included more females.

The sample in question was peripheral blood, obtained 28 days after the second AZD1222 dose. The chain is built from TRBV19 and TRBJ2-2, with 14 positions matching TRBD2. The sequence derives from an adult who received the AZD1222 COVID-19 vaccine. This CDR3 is CASSRRTSGGPTNTGELFF. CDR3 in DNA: TGTGCCAGTAGTAGGAGGACTAGCGGGGGGCCCACGAACACCGGGGAGCTGTTTTTT.